The entry that follows covers one T cell receptor beta chain sequence. The sample originates from a study of blood T cell repertoires in COVID-19. The CDR3 is made up of 16 amino acids. V lost 2 bases, J lost 6 bases, and 11 bases stayed unmatched. From germline, CDR1 is SGHNT and CDR2 YYREEE (reference sequence). Assay: immunoSEQ multiplex PCR; the TCRdb copy retains only in-frame clones and omits some. The sample has roughly 380,000 clones, approximately 89% seen once. The chain employs TRBV5-4 and TRBJ1-1, with TRBD1 identical over 9 bases. The TCR was taken from a man aged 25 to 40 who had recovered from COVID-19. Specimen: PBMCs or T cells enriched from blood (not recorded which). CDR3 sequence (DNA): TGTGCCAGCAGCTTAGTCGGAAACAGGGGGCGCGCTGAAGCTTTCTTT. Translated, it gives CASSLVGNRGRAEAFF.